This section outlines one T cell receptor (beta chain) sequence together with its context. Its antigen is still unknown. TCRdb's table, derived via immunoSEQ multiplex PCR, lists solely in-frame clones and lacks some. The top ten clones hold about 9.3% of a sample with about 73,000 clones, roughly 89% of them seen once. This sample was taken from a study of T cell responses to AZD1222 COVID-19 vaccine. Study-wide findings and caveats: Nearly half of spike-specific TCRs reportedly target variant regions that are unmutated in the B.1.351 and B.1.1.7 variants. Clonal diversity may have been underestimated, and the donors were mostly white British, with more females than males.

Trimming at V came to 2 bases and at J to 4 bases, leaving 6 bases not matched to a gene. Germline loops: CDR1 LGHDT, CDR2 YNNKEL (reference sequence). This CDR3 is 15 amino acids long. Analyses pooled second doses at about 4 or about 12 weeks. The source is an adult who received the AZD1222 COVID-19 vaccine. The chain links TRBV3-1 (or the pseudogene TRBV3-2) to TRBJ2-5; the match to TRBD1 covers 8 bases. The material sequenced was peripheral blood, taken 28 days after the second AZD1222 dose. In DNA form, the CDR3 reads TGTGCCAGCAGCCAACCCCAGGGGGCTTTAGAGACCCAGTACTTC. Translated: CASSQPQGALETQYF.